This T cell receptor beta chain stems from a study of cytomegalovirus exposure and HLA in healthy donors (TCRdb year 2017). Some background on the complete study: According to an earlier analysis of 550 to 750 of the donors, about 179 million T cells yielded roughly 110 million unique TCR beta sequences and approximately 300 Gb of sequence data. To predict cytomegalovirus infection status, the study combined high-throughput TCR immunosequencing, statistical association of individual TCRs with disease status, and machine learning. An early release covering just under 650 HLA-typed donors comprised about 310 gigabases of sequencing data and some 79 million unique TCR sequences. Alongside the repertoire data, information on donor age, sex, ethnicity and CMV serostatus was compiled. Class I and class II HLA loci were covered by the typing at four-digit resolution. Every discovery cohort repertoire had been produced on one sequencing platform. Using immunosequencing, the study profiled T cell repertoires from about 610 subjects and related those repertoires to cytomegalovirus serostatus. Because of strong linkage in the cohort, 4 to 6 DR-DQ haplotypes were treated as single units for association and clustering. A separate validation cohort of over 95 different subjects was used in addition to the roughly 620-subject first cohort. An earlier analysis of 500 to 750 of the donors applied high-throughput TCR beta sequencing to assess whether each TCR beta V gene segment acted as functional or pseudogenic. Rather than drawing on any new phenotypic data, the later analysis identified candidate immune exposures from TCR beta sequences and the way those sequences occurred across donors. Across 398 genotyped donors of the cohort, an average of about 240,000 unique TCR beta nucleotide sequences per donor were sequenced, and 15% to 20% of those sequences were non-productive. A later analysis re-examined previously published TCR beta repertoires from 610 or so donors and added high-resolution HLA genotyping to investigate patterns of TCR occurrence. In a later genetic analysis, genome-wide SNP genotypes for about three fifths of the roughly 670 donors were used, and that subset was treated as a discovery cohort. Typing coverage differed by locus: A, B, C, DRB1 and DQB1 were typed in about 620-630 donors, DQA1 in 500 to 550, DPA1 in around 580, and DPB1 in 400 to 490. Of the roughly 400 genotyped donors, over 70% fell in the genetic ancestry cluster associated with self-reported Caucasian donors. The study was designed to test whether signatures of past pathogen exposure could be identified by cataloging public T cell receptors.

In total, about 650 healthy bone marrow donors made up the cohort. At the time of sampling, every cohort member was nominally healthy, though immune exposures that went unrecorded were likely present. The donor tested CMV seronegative, placing the donor among the 350 or so seronegative members of the cohort. Every donor gave a peripheral blood sample, and the peripheral blood mononuclear cells from that sample were used for TCR beta sequencing. The Qiagen DNeasy Blood Extraction Kit was used to extract genomic DNA from the blood cell samples. Libraries were constructed by the immunoSEQ multiplex PCR assay. For the multiplex PCR, a mixture combining 60 forward primers for TCR Vbeta segments and 13 reverse primers for TCR Jbeta segments was used. The CDR3 region of rearranged TCR beta genes was amplified from genomic DNA by a multiplex PCR assay. Amplified TCR beta libraries were sequenced as 87-base-pair reads on the Illumina HiSeq System. In the original analysis: Across the 670 or so repertoires, a later analysis counted some 81 million unique TCR beta chains, some 11 million of which were shared by at least two donors. To remove PCR and sequencing errors, raw reads were error-corrected and collapsed into unique sequences using a nearest-neighbor algorithm that merged closely related sequences. V, D and J gene segments were assigned by aligning CDR3 sequences to IMGT reference sequences. For a sequence to be retained, at least a six-nucleotide match to both a V gene segment and a J gene segment was required. Rearrangements were called productive when the CDR3 lacked stop codons and stayed in frame with V and J; all others were non-productive. CDR3 was defined by IMGT convention, running from the second conserved V-encoded cysteine to the conserved J-encoded phenylalanine. The earlier analysis of some 600 of the donors excluded sequences that lacked an unambiguous match to a single V gene segment. In an earlier analysis of approximately 500 of the donors, a V segment was called functional when productive rearrangements were above 56.7%, and segregating when the standard deviation between donors exceeded 5%. To diagnose cytomegalovirus status from the catalog of TCR beta chain sequences, a statistical classification framework was built. A later analysis assigned V and J genes by comparing TCR nucleotide sequences with IMGT/GENE-DB human TR gene sequences. The TCRdist pipeline was used in a later analysis to assign CDR3 sequences and most-parsimonious VDJ recombination scenarios. In a later analysis, each TCR beta chain was defined by its CDR3 amino acid sequence together with its V-gene family, and reads lacking a unique V-gene family were excluded. To address suspected cross-contamination and a sequencing artifact, a later analysis removed over 500 highly shared, low-generation-probability nucleotide sequences. For each public chain, a later analysis derived a clonal expansion index from normalized ranks of inferred template counts within each repertoire. Generation probabilities in a later analysis came from a VDJ recombination model fitted to out-of-frame rearrangements, and those results were checked against IGoR. Hypergeometric tests were used in a later analysis to score TCR-TCR, TCR-HLA and TCR-CMV co-occurrence, with a repertoire-size bias correction applied to the TCR pairs. A later analysis estimated false discovery rates by permuting HLA or CMV assignments 20 times. In a later analysis, co-occurring TCRs were grouped using DBSCAN, with TCRdist sequence similarity added in when clustering inside HLA-allele-positive subsets. Repertoires with fewer than 30,000 or more than 120,000 public chains, plus five repertoires with anomalous nucleotide sharing, were excluded from co-occurrence clustering. The clones in this table, taken by TCRdb from immuneACCESS, are in-frame only. Not every clone is retained; where verified, under half of the shortfall comes from an unresolved V gene, and the cause of the rest is unknown. V, J and clone size reflect that table, while D and trimming were determined from the DNA. Within this sample are 130,000 to 150,000 clones, with roughly four fifths of them counted one time only. Roughly 1.3% of the sample belongs to the ten largest clones.

The research as a whole found: Because the 87-base-pair reads could not distinguish some IMGT-functional V segments, including TRBV6-2 and TRBV6-3, those segments were excluded. A cluster of highly shared sequence variants was judged likely to be a technical artifact of the sequencing pipeline. In a later analysis, most CMV-associated TCR beta chains were found to appear HLA-restricted, with HLA associations seemingly driven largely by CMV exposure. Correlated functional status among segregating V segments might be attributable to linkage disequilibrium, but an unknown experimental factor could not be ruled out. In a later genetic analysis, fewer N-insertions in productive TCRs were reported among donors in an Asian-associated ancestry cluster than the approximately 710-donor mean. Roughly uniform sequencing depth across donors was assumed in presence/absence analyses, although this assumption may not hold. The earlier analysis of a few hundred of the donors excluded roughly 17 rarely observed V segments, including chromosome 9 orphons, because counts were too low. In both the original and validation cohorts, the classifier was reported to diagnose cytomegalovirus status with high specificity and sensitivity. An association between a missense DCLRE1C variant and V-gene and J-gene trimming of TCR beta chains was found in a later genetic analysis and replicated in an independent cohort. Broadly in line with IMGT annotations, most TCR beta V segments showed up in productive rearrangements about 87% or about 30% of the time in an earlier analysis of under 700 of the donors. According to the authors, the approach could potentially be generalized to other disease states and immunological phenotypes. Three of the identified cytomegalovirus-associated TCR beta chains were confirmed in vitro to be specific for cytomegalovirus antigens. According to a later analysis, TCR association rates differed among HLA loci, with DRB1 alleles showing the most associated TCRs and HLA-C alleles showing the fewest. Most TCR sequences were observed very rarely across donors, whereas some public TCRs were present in many individuals. In a later analysis, several top co-occurrence clusters were reported to appear linked to parvovirus B19, influenza, CMV and Epstein-Barr virus. For the cohort, immune exposure information was limited to CMV serostatus. In a later analysis, HLA-associated TCR beta chains were found to be more clonally expanded and to have lower generation probabilities than equally common non-associated chains. A further reported finding was that TCR beta sequences accurately predicted the HLA-A and HLA-B alleles for most subjects in the first cohort. Assigning TCR associations to individual alleles was difficult when HLA alleles, especially DR and DQ, strongly co-occurred. In this cohort, only TCR beta chains were sequenced, and detectable features were limited by the absence of alpha or paired-chain data. The study listed approximately 160 TCR beta chains as associated with cytomegalovirus. Because some donors lacked HLA typing at each locus, the association tests relied only on the typed subset. At a false discovery rate of 0.05, a later analysis linked 16,000 or so TCR beta sequences to specific HLA alleles.

Including cysteine and phenylalanine, the CDR3 has 15 amino acids. The kept DNA is CDR3 alone, 45 bases in frame from the first base. Based on the germline V gene, the CDR1 and CDR2 sequences are SGHRS and YFSETQ. The V and J ends are trimmed by 7 bases and 3 bases, leaving 18 bases between them. Comment on this clone: Its target antigen remains unknown. No much larger clone is present one base from it, and per-base qualities are unavailable.

The chain was built from TRBV5-1 and TRBJ2-3, with no confidently assigned D gene. Sequencing input: PBMCs. This clonotype was sampled from a woman between 40 and 55 years old in good health and CMV-seronegative. The DNA is as follows: TGCGCCAGCCGCCCGCTCGCGGTTCAAACAGATACGCAGTATTTT. Its protein reads: CASRPLAVQTDTQYF.